This entry lists 18 T cell receptor beta chains sequenced from one sample in a study of CD8 T cells in Susac syndrome. About 0.5 to 1 ug RNA was reverse transcribed with random hexamers. TCRdb analysed the immunoSEQ multiplex PCR reads with MiXCR anew, one entry per CDR3 protein. The repertoire includes 150,000 to 200,000 distinct CDR3 sequences, roughly 95% of them detected once, and about 0.13% sits in the top ten. Sequencing input: CD4+ T cells from PBMCs. The receptors stem from a human donor with Susac syndrome.

The chain combines TRBV6-5 with TRBJ2-1; TRBD1 aligns across 9 bases. Germline V CDR1 and CDR2: MNHEY, SVGAGI. Germline trimming cut 6 bases from V and 7 bases from J; bases unmatched to any gene: 10. This CDR3 has 15 residues. The CDR3 sequence is CASSPTGGASNEQFF. The CDR3 DNA reads as TGTGCCAGCAGCCCTACAGGGGGCGCGTCGAATGAGCAGTTCTTC.

The chain couples TRBV5-4 to TRBJ1-1; D gene unclear. Trimming took 5 bases from V and 0 from J, leaving 11 bases between them. CDR1 is SGHNT and CDR2 is YYREEE in the germline V gene (reference sequence). The CDR3 totals 14 residues. The CDR3 here is CASRESALNTEAFF. In DNA form, the CDR3 reads TGTGCCAGCAGGGAATCGGCTTTGAACACTGAAGCTTTCTTT.

The genes are TRBV29-1 and TRBJ1-2, with 8 bases fitting TRBD1. The germline CDR1 and CDR2 sequences are SQVTM and ANQGSEA. This CDR3 spans 16 amino acids. V lost 3 bases and J lost 4; bases outside the gene matches: 13. The CDR3 spells CSVDLGQGARSYGYTF. The CDR3, as DNA: TGCAGCGTTGATCTCGGGCAGGGGGCGCGTTCCTATGGCTACACCTTC. The full variable domain, completed using reference TRBV29-1 and TRBJ1-2, is SAVISQKPSRDICQRGTSLTIQCQVDSQVTMMFWYRQQPGQSLTLIATANQGSEATYESGFVIDKFPISRPNLTFSTLTVSNMSPEDSSIYLCSVDLGQGARSYGYTFGSGTRLTVV.

This chain joins TRBV20-1 and TRBJ2-1; TRBD1 aligns across 12 bases. The CDR3 is 14 amino acids. Germline values: CDR1 DFQATT, CDR2 SNEGSKA (reference sequence). V trimming: 4 bases; J trimming: 7 bases; junction bases outside the gene matches: 5. The CDR3 DNA follows: TGCAGTGCTATCCCGGGACAGGGGGCGAATGAGCAGTTCTTC. Amino acid sequence: CSAIPGQGANEQFF.

The chain carries TRBV20-1 and TRBJ2-1, with TRBD2 identical over 8 bases. V lost 3 bases and J lost 0; bases outside the gene matches: 10. Germline CDR1 reads DFQATT; CDR2 reads SNEGSKA (reference sequence). The CDR3 runs 17 residues. The CDR3 here is CSASSLLAEHSYNEQFF. In DNA, the CDR3 is TGCAGTGCTAGTTCCCTACTAGCGGAGCACTCCTACAATGAGCAGTTCTTC.

This chain joins TRBV30 and TRBJ2-3, with D uncertain. V gave up 1 base and J gave up 3 bases, with 2 bases separating them. From germline, CDR1 is GTSNPN and CDR2 SVGIG (reference sequence). The CDR3 totals 11 residues. In nucleotides, the CDR3 is TGTGCCTGGAGTGGTACAGATACGCAGTATTTT. Protein product: CAWSGTDTQYF.

The chain is built from TRBV11-1 and TRBJ2-7; no definite D call. Trimming shortened V by 5 bases and J by 0 bases, and 11 bases separated the two germline ends. From germline, CDR1 is SGHAT and CDR2 FQDESV (reference sequence). The CDR3 spans 14 residues. The CDR3 DNA sequence: TGTGCCAGCAGCCGCACCCAGGTCTCCTACGAGCAGTACGTC. Amino acids: CASSRTQVSYEQYV.

The gene calls are TRBV4-2 and TRBJ2-2; D gene unclear. CDR1 LGHNA and CDR2 YNFKEQ come from the germline V gene. Deletions cut 0 bases from V and 2 bases from J, with 7 bases between. CDR3 length: 15 residues. This CDR3 is CASSQESKNTGELFF. In nucleotides, the CDR3 is TGTGCCAGCAGCCAAGAAAGCAAAAACACCGGGGAGCTGTTTTTT.

CDR3 bases: TGTGCCAGCAGGACAGGGAGGGGTTATAGCAATCAGCCCCAGCATTTT. Translated, it gives CASRTGRGYSNQPQHF. The chain is built from TRBV2 and TRBJ1-5; TRBD1 matches 7 bases. Trimming removed 6 bases from V and 0 bases from J; junction bases left unmatched: 8. The CDR3 has 16 amino acids. CDR1 is SNHLY, CDR2 FYNNEI, per germline.

The V and J genes are TRBV29-1 and TRBJ1-5; maybe TRBD1 (5 bases). Trimming took off 6 bases at V and 5 bases at J, with 29 bases between the two ends. The CDR3 runs to 18 residues. Germline loops: CDR1 SQVTM, CDR2 ANQGSEA. CDR3 residues: CSVAARARDFWGDQPQHF. CDR3 DNA sequence: TGCAGCGTAGCGGCGCGGGCCAGGGACTTCTGGGGGGATCAGCCCCAGCATTTT.

This clonotype was observed once. The V gene is TRBV5-4, the J gene TRBJ1-1; D perhaps matches TRBD1 (5 bases). CDR3 size: 16 residues. Germline CDR1 and CDR2: SGHNT and YYREEE (reference sequence). The V end was cut by 3 bases, the J end by 1 base, with 16 bases between. The CDR3 sequence: CASSSTVGTGNTEAFF. For the CDR3, the DNA is TGTGCCAGCAGCTCGACGGTGGGGACTGGGAACACTGAAGCTTTCTTT. Looking up the rest from reference TRBV5-4 and TRBJ1-1 gives the full variable domain: ETGVTQSPTHLIKTRGQQVTLRCSSQSGHNTVSWYQQALGQGPQFIFQYYREEENGRGNFPPRFSGLQFPNYSSELNVNALELDDSALYLCASSSTVGTGNTEAFFGQGTRLTVV.

The chain joins TRBV4-1 to TRBJ1-2, with D maybe TRBD1 (5 bases). Trimming removed 2 bases at V and 7 bases at J, with 14 bases between. This CDR3 is built from 14 residues. Germline V lookup: CDR1 MGHRA, CDR2 YSYEKL. This CDR3 is CASSQPGRSVGYTF. CDR3 DNA: TGCGCCAGCAGCCAACCAGGGAGATCTGTTGGCTACACCTTC.

This sequence joins TRBV14 and TRBJ2-3; 8 bases line up with TRBD2. The junction had 6 bases not matched to a gene; V was cut back by 8 bases and J by 5 bases. The CDR3 consists of 13 residues. In germline, CDR1 is SGHDN, CDR2 FVKESK. The CDR3: CASQRERLDTQYF. As DNA, the CDR3 is TGTGCCAGCCAGCGGGAGCGTCTAGATACGCAGTATTTT.

This clonotype was observed a single time. The chain carries TRBV7-2 and TRBJ1-2; D uncertain. Germline CDR1 reads SGHTA; CDR2 reads FQGNSA. The CDR3 loop spans 15 amino acids. Trimming removed 4 bases from V and 3 bases from J, with 15 bases in between. CDR3 sequence reads: CASSSADPRDYGYTF. Written as DNA, the CDR3 is TGTGCCAGCAGCTCCGCTGATCCGAGGGACTATGGCTACACCTTC.

The CDR3, as DNA: TGTGCCAGTAGTGTTGGGTATCAGCCCCAGCATTTT. Amino acid sequence: CASSVGYQPQHF. The V call is TRBV19, the J call TRBJ1-5; D is unclear. V was trimmed by 5 bases and J by 5 bases, leaving 7 bases between them. CDR1 LNHDA and CDR2 SQIVND come from the germline V gene (reference sequence). The CDR3 is 12 residues long.

The CDR3 DNA reads as TGTGCCAGCAGTTCACTAGCGGGACACACCGGGGAGCTGTTTTTT. Protein product: CASSSLAGHTGELFF. The chain combines TRBV6-2 or TRBV6-3 with TRBJ2-2, with TRBD2 matching 10 bases. Per the germline V gene, CDR1 is MNHEY and CDR2 is SVGEGT. V lost 4 bases to trimming and J lost 3 bases; unmatched junction nucleotides: 2. The length of the CDR3 is 15 residues.

This chain links TRBV3-1 with TRBJ1-2, with D possibly TRBD1 on 5 matching bases. Trimming removed 1 base at V and 4 bases at J, with 10 bases between. Germline V lookup: CDR1 LGHDT, CDR2 YNNKEL (reference sequence). This CDR3 is built from 14 residues. This CDR3 is CASSQGDVGYGYTF. The CDR3 DNA sequence: TGTGCCAGCAGCCAAGGGGACGTTGGCTATGGCTACACCTTC.

The CDR3 here is CASSGGGNEQYF. The DNA for the CDR3 is TGTGCCAGCAGTGGCGGGGGAAACGAGCAGTACTTC. The V and J genes are TRBV6-6 and TRBJ2-7; 7 bases align to TRBD2. Losses at the gene ends were 5 bases for V and 5 bases for J; bases not matched to a gene: 3. The CDR3 has 12 amino acids. Germline CDR1 and CDR2: MNHNY and SVGAGI (reference sequence).